This T cell receptor beta chain was found in a study of T cell changes during pregnancy in multiple sclerosis. The assay was immunoSEQ multiplex PCR, and TCRdb's table has in-frame clones only and misses some. The table records approximately 100,000 clones, 75% to 95% of them present only once. The ends lost 1 base at V and 0 bases at J; junction bases unmatched: 9. Germline V gives CDR1 MDHEN, CDR2 SYDVKM. This CDR3 contains 18 residues. The receptor was isolated from a female donor with multiple sclerosis, enrolled in a pregnancy study. This material consisted of peripheral blood, taken in the second trimester of pregnancy. This rearrangement joins TRBV28 to TRBJ2-4; 7 bases map to TRBD1. The CDR3 coding sequence is TGTGCCAGCAGTTTATTAGGGGGCCAAGGTGTAGCCAAAAACATTCAGTACTTC. Amino acids: CASSLLGGQGVAKNIQYF.